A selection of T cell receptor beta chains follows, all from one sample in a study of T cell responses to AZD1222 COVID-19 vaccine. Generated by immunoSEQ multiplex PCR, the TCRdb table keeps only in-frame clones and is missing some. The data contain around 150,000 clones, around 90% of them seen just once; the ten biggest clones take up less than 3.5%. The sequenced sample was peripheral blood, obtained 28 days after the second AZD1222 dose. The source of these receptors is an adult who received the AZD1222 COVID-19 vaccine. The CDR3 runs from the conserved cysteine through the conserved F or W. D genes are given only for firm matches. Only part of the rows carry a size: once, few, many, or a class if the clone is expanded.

CDR3 protein: CASSFWDRGWETQYF
CDR3 DNA: TGTGCCAGCAGCTTCTGGGACAGGGGCTGGGAGACCCAGTACTTC
clone size: -
J gene: TRBJ2-5
V gene: TRBV5-6
CDR3 length: 15
D gene: TRBD1

CDR3 protein: CAWSWQRNTEAFF
CDR3 DNA: TGTGCCTGGAGTTGGCAGAGGAACACTGAAGCTTTCTTT
clone size: -
J gene: TRBJ1-1
V gene: TRBV30
CDR3 length: 13
D gene: -

CDR3 protein: CAIETNYEQYF
CDR3 DNA: TGTGCCATCGAAACGAATTACGAGCAGTACTTC
clone size: -
J gene: TRBJ2-7
V gene: TRBV2
CDR3 length: 11
D gene: -

CDR3 protein: CAWSPADEKLFF
CDR3 DNA: TGTGCCTGGAGCCCGGCGGATGAAAAACTGTTTTTT
clone size: once
J gene: TRBJ1-4
V gene: TRBV30
CDR3 length: 12
D gene: -

CDR3 protein: CASSLDGERANYGYTF
CDR3 DNA: TGTGCCAGCAGCTTGGACGGGGAGAGAGCTAACTATGGCTACACCTTC
clone size: once
J gene: TRBJ1-2
V gene: TRBV5-6
CDR3 length: 16
D gene: -

CDR3 protein: CATGEGELFF
CDR3 DNA: TGTGCCACGGGAGAGGGGGAGCTGTTTTTT
clone size: -
J gene: TRBJ2-2
V gene: TRBV7-8
CDR3 length: 10
D gene: -

CDR3 protein: CAWSLGQVSNQPQHF
CDR3 DNA: TGTGCCTGGAGTCTCGGACAGGTCAGCAATCAGCCCCAGCATTTT
clone size: -
J gene: TRBJ1-5
V gene: TRBV30
CDR3 length: 15
D gene: TRBD1

CDR3 protein: CAIRTGNTEAFF
CDR3 DNA: TGTGCCATTCGGACAGGGAACACTGAAGCTTTCTTT
clone size: -
J gene: TRBJ1-1
V gene: TRBV10-3
CDR3 length: 12
D gene: TRBD1

CDR3 protein: CASSLRSGNEQFF
CDR3 DNA: TGTGCCAGCAGCCTCAGAAGTGGCAATGAGCAGTTCTTC
clone size: -
J gene: TRBJ2-1
V gene: TRBV14
CDR3 length: 13
D gene: -

CDR3 protein: CASSLPVSDTQYF
CDR3 DNA: TGCGCCAGCAGCTTACCCGTCTCTGATACGCAGTATTTT
clone size: -
J gene: TRBJ2-3
V gene: TRBV5-1
CDR3 length: 13
D gene: -

CDR3 protein: CASILDNRLVNEQFF
CDR3 DNA: TGCGCCAGCATTCTCGATAACAGACTAGTCAATGAGCAGTTCTTC
clone size: -
J gene: TRBJ2-1
V gene: TRBV10-2
CDR3 length: 15
D gene: -

CDR3 protein: CAWSMGVTDTQYF
CDR3 DNA: TGTGCCTGGAGCATGGGGGTGACAGATACGCAGTATTTT
clone size: -
J gene: TRBJ2-3
V gene: TRBV30
CDR3 length: 13
D gene: -

CDR3 protein: CASSGGHSITGELFF
CDR3 DNA: TGCGCCAGCAGCGGGGGACACTCCATCACCGGGGAGCTGTTTTTT
clone size: -
J gene: TRBJ2-2
V gene: TRBV5-1
CDR3 length: 15
D gene: -

CDR3 protein: CASSPPISRANYGYTF
CDR3 DNA: TGTGCCAGCTCACCACCAATATCACGGGCCAACTATGGCTACACCTTC
clone size: -
J gene: TRBJ1-2
V gene: TRBV18
CDR3 length: 16
D gene: -

CDR3 protein: CASSPRLAGYYEQYF
CDR3 DNA: TGTGCCAGCAGCCCCCGACTAGCGGGCTACTACGAGCAGTACTTC
clone size: -
J gene: TRBJ2-7
V gene: TRBV3-1/TRBV3-2
CDR3 length: 15
D gene: TRBD2

CDR3 protein: CASSLLTGSKNQPQHF
CDR3 DNA: TGTGCCAGCAGTTTACTAACAGGGTCTAAGAATCAGCCCCAGCATTTT
clone size: -
J gene: TRBJ1-5
V gene: TRBV6-6
CDR3 length: 16
D gene: -

CDR3 protein: CARSATENQPQHF
CDR3 DNA: TGTGCCAGAAGCGCAACAGAAAATCAGCCCCAGCATTTT
clone size: -
J gene: TRBJ1-5
V gene: TRBV5-3
CDR3 length: 13
D gene: -

CDR3 protein: CSVAGQSYTGELFF
CDR3 DNA: TGCAGCGTCGCGGGACAGTCATACACCGGGGAGCTGTTTTTT
clone size: -
J gene: TRBJ2-2
V gene: TRBV29-1
CDR3 length: 14
D gene: -

CDR3 protein: CASSPWDSPPEAFF
CDR3 DNA: TGTGCCAGCAGCCCCTGGGACAGCCCCCCTGAAGCTTTCTTT
clone size: -
J gene: TRBJ1-1
V gene: TRBV21-1
CDR3 length: 14
D gene: -

CDR3 protein: CATLADPSNSPLHF
CDR3 DNA: TGTGCCACCCTAGCTGACCCAAGCAATTCACCCCTCCACTTT
clone size: -
J gene: TRBJ1-6
V gene: TRBV6-5
CDR3 length: 14
D gene: -